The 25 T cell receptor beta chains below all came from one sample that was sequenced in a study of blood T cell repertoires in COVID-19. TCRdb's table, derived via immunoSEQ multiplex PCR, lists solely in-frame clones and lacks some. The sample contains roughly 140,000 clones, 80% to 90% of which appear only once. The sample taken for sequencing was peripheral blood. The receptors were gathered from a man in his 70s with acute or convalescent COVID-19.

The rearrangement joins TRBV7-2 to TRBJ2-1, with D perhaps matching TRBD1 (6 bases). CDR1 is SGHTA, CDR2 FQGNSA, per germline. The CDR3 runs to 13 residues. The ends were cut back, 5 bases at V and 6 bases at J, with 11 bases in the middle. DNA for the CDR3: TGTGCCAGCAGCGTACAGGGTTTCAATGAGCAGTTCTTC. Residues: CASSVQGFNEQFF.

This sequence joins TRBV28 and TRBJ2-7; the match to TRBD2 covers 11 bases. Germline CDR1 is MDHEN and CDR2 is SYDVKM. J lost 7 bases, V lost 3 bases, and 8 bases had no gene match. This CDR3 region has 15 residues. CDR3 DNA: TGTGCCAGCAGTTTCCCGACTAGCGGGATGGGGGAGCAGTACTTC. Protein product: CASSFPTSGMGEQYF.

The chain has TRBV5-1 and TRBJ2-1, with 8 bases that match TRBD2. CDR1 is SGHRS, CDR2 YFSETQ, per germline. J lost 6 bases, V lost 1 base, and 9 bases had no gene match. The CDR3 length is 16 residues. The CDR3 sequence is CASSLRVAGTFNEQFF. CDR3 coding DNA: TGCGCCAGCAGCTTGAGAGTAGCGGGGACCTTCAATGAGCAGTTCTTC.

The DNA for the CDR3 is TGTGCCACCAGCAGAGATTACCAGCCTTTACTACCCTACGAGCAGTACTTC. This translates into CATSRDYQPLLPYEQYF. The chain employs TRBV15 and TRBJ2-7; D gene ambiguous. The CDR3 is made up of 17 amino acids. V was clipped by 0 bases and J by 2 bases, with 17 bases between them. CDR1 and CDR2 (germline): LNHNV, YYDKDF (reference sequence).

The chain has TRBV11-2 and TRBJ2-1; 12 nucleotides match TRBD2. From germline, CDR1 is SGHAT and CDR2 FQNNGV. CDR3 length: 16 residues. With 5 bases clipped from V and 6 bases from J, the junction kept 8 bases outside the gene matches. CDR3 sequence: CASSLGTSGPRNEQFF. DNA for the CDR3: TGTGCCAGCAGCCTAGGGACTAGCGGGCCCCGCAATGAGCAGTTCTTC.

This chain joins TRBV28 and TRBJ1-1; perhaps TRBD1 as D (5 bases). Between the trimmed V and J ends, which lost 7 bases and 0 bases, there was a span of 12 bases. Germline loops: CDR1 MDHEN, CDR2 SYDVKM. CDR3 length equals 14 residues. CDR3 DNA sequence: TGTGCCAGCAAAACCCGCAGGGTGAACACTGAAGCTTTCTTT. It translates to CASKTRRVNTEAFF. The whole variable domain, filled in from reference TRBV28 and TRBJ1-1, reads DVKVTQSSRYLVKRTGEKVFLECVQDMDHENMFWYRQDPGLGLRLIYFSYDVKMKEKGDIPEGYSVSREKKERFSLILESASTNQTSMYLCASKTRRVNTEAFFGQGTRLTVV.

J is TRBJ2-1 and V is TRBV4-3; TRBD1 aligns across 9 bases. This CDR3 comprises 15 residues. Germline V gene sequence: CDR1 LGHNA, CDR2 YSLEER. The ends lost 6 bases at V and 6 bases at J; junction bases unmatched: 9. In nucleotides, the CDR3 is TGCGCCAGCAGTCCCTGGGGACAGGGTATCAATGAGCAGTTCTTC. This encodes CASSPWGQGINEQFF.

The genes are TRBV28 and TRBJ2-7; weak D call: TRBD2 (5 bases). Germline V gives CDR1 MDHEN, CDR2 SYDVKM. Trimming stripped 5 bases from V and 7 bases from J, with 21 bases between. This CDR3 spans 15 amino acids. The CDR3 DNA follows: TGTGCCAGCAGTCCCCCAGGAGGAGTAAGCTGGGAGCAGTACTTC. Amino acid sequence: CASSPPGGVSWEQYF.

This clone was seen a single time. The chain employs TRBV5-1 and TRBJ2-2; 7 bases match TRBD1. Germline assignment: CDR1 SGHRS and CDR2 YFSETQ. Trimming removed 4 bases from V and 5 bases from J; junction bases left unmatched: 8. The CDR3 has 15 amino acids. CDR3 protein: CASSKGAGRTGELFF. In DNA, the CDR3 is TGCGCCAGCAGCAAGGGGGCAGGGAGAACCGGGGAGCTGTTTTTT.

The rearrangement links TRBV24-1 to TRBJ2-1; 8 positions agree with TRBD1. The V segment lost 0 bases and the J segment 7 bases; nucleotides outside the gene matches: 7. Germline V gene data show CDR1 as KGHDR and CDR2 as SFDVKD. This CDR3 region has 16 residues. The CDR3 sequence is CATSDLRQGALNEQFF. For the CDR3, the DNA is TGTGCCACCAGTGATTTGCGCCAGGGGGCGCTTAATGAGCAGTTCTTC.

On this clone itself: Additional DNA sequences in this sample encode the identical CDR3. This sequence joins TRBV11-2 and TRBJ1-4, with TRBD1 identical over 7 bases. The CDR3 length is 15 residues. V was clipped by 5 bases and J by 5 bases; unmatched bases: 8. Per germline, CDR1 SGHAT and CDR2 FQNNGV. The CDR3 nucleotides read TGTGCCAGCAGCCTGGGCGACAGGGACAATGAAAAACTGTTTTTT. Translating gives CASSLGDRDNEKLFF.

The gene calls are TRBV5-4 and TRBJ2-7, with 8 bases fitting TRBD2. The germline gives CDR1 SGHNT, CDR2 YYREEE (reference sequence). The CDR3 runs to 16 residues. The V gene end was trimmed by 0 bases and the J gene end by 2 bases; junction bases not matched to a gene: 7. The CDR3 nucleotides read TGTGCCAGCAGCTTGGCTGGGACTAGTAAAACCTACGAGCAGTACTTC. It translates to CASSLAGTSKTYEQYF.

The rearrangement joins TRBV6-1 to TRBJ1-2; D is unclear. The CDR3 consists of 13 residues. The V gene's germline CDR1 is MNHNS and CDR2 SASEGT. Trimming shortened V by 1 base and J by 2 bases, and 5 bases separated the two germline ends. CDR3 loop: CASSEGENYGYTF. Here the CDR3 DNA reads TGTGCCAGCAGTGAAGGGGAGAACTATGGCTACACCTTC.

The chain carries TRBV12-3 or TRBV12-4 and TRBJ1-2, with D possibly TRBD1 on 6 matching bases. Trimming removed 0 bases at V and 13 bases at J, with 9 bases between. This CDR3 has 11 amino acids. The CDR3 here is CASSLAGRGTF. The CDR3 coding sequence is TGTGCCAGCAGTTTAGCGGGCAGGGGCACCTTC.

The DNA for the CDR3 is TGCAGTGCTAGTGGTATGGGACAGGGTCGGGACACCGGGGAGCTGTTTTTT. Encoded protein: CSASGMGQGRDTGELFF. V is TRBV20-1 and J is TRBJ2-2; the match to TRBD1 covers 9 bases. Trimming took 3 bases from V and 3 from J; bases not matched to a gene: 11. This CDR3 contains 17 residues. Germline V gene lookup returns CDR1 DFQATT and CDR2 SNEGSKA (reference sequence).

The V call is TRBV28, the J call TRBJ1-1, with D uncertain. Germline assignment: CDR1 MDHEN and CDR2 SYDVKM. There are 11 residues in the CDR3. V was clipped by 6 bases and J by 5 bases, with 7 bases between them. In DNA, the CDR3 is TGTGCCAGCAGCGGTTGGACTGAAGCTTTCTTT. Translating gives CASSGWTEAFF.

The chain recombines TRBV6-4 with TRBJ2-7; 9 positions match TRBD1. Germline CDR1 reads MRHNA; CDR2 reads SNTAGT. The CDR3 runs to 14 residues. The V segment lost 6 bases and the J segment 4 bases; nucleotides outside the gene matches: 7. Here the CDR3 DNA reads TGTGCCAGCAGACCGGGACAGGGCCCTTACGAGCAGTACTTC. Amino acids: CASRPGQGPYEQYF.

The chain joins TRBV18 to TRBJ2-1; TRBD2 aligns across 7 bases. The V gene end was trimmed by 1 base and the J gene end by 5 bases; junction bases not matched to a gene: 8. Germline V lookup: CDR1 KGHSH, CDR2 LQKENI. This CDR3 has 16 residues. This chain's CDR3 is CASSPLGLDQDNEQFF. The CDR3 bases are TGTGCCAGCTCACCACTCGGACTAGATCAGGACAATGAGCAGTTCTTC.

CDR3 sequence: CASSLVGGGTEAFF. The CDR3 DNA follows: TGTGCCAGCAGCTTAGTAGGGGGAGGGACTGAAGCTTTCTTT. The V and J genes are TRBV7-9 and TRBJ1-1; D might be TRBD1 (6 bases). Deletions cut 1 base from V and 5 bases from J, with 11 bases between. The CDR3 contains 14 residues. Germline CDR1 is SEHNR and CDR2 is FQNEAQ (reference sequence). Full variable domain (rest looked up from reference TRBV7-9 and TRBJ1-1): DTGVSQNPRHKITKRGQNVTFRCDPISEHNRLYWYRQTLGQGPEFLTYFQNEAQLEKSRLLSDRFSAERPKGSFSTLEIQRTEQGDSAMYLCASSLVGGGTEAFFGQGTRLTVV.

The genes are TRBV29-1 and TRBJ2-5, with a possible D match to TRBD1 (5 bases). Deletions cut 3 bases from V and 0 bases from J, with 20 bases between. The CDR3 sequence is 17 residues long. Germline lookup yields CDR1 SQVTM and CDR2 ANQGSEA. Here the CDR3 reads CSVDGVTGEPNQETQYF. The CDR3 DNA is TGCAGCGTTGATGGGGTAACAGGAGAACCAAACCAAGAGACCCAGTACTTC.

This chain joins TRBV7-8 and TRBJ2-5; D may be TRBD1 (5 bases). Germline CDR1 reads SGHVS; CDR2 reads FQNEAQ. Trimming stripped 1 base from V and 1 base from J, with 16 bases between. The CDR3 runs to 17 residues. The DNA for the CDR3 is TGTGCCAGCAGCTTAGTCACCTGGGCAGGGCGCCAAGAGACCCAGTACTTC. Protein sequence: CASSLVTWAGRQETQYF.

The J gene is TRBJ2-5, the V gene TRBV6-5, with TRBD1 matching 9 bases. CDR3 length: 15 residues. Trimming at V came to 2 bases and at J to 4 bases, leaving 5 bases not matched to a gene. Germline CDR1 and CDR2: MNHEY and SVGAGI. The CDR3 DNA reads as TGTGCCAGCAGTTACGCCAGACAGGGGGGAGAGACCCAGTACTTC. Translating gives CASSYARQGGETQYF.

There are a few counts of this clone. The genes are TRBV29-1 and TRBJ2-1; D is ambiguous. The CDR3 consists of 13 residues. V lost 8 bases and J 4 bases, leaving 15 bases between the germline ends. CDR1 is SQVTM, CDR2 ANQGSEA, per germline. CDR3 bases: TGCAGCTCTTTATACGGTAATTACAATGAGCAGTTCTTC. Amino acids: CSSLYGNYNEQFF.

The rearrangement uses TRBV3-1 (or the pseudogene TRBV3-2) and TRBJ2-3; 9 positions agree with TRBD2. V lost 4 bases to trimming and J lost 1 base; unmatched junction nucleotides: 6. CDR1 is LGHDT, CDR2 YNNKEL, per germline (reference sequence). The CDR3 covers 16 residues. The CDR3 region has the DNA TGTGCCAGCAGCCTACTTAGCGGGAGAGGCACAGATACGCAGTATTTT. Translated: CASSLLSGRGTDTQYF.

The CDR3 is CASSLNFPTDTQYF. In DNA, the CDR3 is TGTGCCAGCAGCTTAAACTTCCCCACAGATACGCAGTATTTT. V usage is TRBV11-3 and J usage is TRBJ2-3; D is uncertain. The length of the CDR3 is 14 residues. V lost 2 bases, J lost 2 bases, and 8 bases lay in between. Germline CDR1 SGHNT, CDR2 YENEEA.